This T cell receptor (beta chain) derives from a study of T cell repertoires in cytomegalovirus infection (dated by TCRdb to about 2019). Regarding the complete study: Because public TCR beta signatures pointed to carriage of CMV infection together with the matching HLA type, the HLA type of each donor mattered for the analysis. The paper's findings and limits, for the study overall: The ex vivo response was dominated by HLA-C-restricted CMV-specific TCR beta clonotypes, and the single most frequent clonotype in two of eight donors was supplied by these HLA-C-restricted clonotypes. Carriers of CMV infection plus the relevant HLA type were discriminated by the cumulative frequency of public TCR beta family members in the study cohort and in an independent roughly 370-donor cohort.

V drops 1 base and J drops 1 base, leaving 13 bases in between. The germline V gene encodes CDR1 DFQATT and CDR2 SNEGSKA (reference sequence). From cysteine to phenylalanine, the CDR3 is 15 amino acids long. Only the CDR3 DNA is retained, 45 bases long and in frame from the first base. TCRdb names Illumina HiSeq 1500 as the instrument used. TCRdb took the public reads, trimmed them with fastp at Q25, ran MiXCR for clone calling and kept in-frame beta chains. Duplicate CDR3 protein sequences are folded into a single record with the most common DNA and genes. The sample yields about 320,000 distinct CDR3 sequences; 9% to 9.5% were counted once. Clones ranked in the top ten supply 4.3% of the sample. This clonotype has only a few counts. What antigen it recognizes has not been identified. Base-call qualities are not available, and no considerably larger clone is one nucleotide away.

This receptor was taken from a human donor in good health (CMV status not recorded). Some clones in this sample may be carry-over from other donors' samples. The chain couples TRBV20-1 to TRBJ1-2; TRBD1 might be the D gene, on 6 matching bases. The sample consisted of PBMCs. In nucleotide form, the sequence is TGCAGTGCTAGAGTGAGGGAGGGACATAACTATGGCTACACCTTC. It specifies CSARVREGHNYGYTF.